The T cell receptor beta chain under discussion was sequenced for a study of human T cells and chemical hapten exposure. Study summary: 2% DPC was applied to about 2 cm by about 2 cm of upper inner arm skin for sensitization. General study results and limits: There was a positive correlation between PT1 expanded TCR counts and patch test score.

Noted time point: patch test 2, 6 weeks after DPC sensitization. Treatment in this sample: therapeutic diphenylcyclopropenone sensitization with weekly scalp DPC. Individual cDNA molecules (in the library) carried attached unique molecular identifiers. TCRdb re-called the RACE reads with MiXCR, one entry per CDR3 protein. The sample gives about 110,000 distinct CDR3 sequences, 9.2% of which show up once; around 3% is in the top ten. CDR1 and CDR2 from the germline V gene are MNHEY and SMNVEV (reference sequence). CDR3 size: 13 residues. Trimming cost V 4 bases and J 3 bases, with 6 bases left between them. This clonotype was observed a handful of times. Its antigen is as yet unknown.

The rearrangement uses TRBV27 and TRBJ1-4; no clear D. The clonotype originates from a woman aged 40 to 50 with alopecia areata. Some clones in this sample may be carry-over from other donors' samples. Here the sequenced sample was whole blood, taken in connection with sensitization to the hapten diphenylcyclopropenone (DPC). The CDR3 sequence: CASSSRSNEKLFF. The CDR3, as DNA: TGTGCCAGCAGTTCCCGGTCTAATGAAAAACTGTTTTTT. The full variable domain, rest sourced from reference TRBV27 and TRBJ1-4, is EAQVTQNPRYLITVTGKKLTVTCSQNMNHEYMSWYRQDPGLGLRQIYYSMNVEVTDKGDVPEGYKVSRKEKRNFPLILESPSPNQTSLYFCASSSRSNEKLFFGSGTQLSVL.